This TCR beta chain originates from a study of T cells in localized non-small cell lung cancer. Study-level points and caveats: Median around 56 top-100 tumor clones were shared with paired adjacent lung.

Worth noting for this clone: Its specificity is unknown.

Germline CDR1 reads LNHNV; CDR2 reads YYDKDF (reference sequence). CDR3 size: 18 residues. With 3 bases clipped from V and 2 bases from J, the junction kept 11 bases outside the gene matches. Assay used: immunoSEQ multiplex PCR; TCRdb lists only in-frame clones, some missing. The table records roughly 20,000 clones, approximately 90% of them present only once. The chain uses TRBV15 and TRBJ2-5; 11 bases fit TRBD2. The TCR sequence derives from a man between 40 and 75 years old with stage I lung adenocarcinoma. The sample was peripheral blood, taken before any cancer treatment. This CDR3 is CATSSDPRLAGSQETQYF. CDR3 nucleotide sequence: TGTGCCACCAGCAGCGACCCCCGACTAGCGGGGTCTCAAGAGACCCAGTACTTC.